This TCR beta chain was found in a study of T cell responses to AZD1222 COVID-19 vaccine. Study-level findings and limits: The donors showed a predominance of white British ancestry and of females, with possible underestimation of clonal diversity.

Assay: immunoSEQ multiplex PCR; the TCRdb copy retains only in-frame clones and omits some. Here the sample spans about 120,000 clones, about 90% being singletons. The CDR3 consists of 12 residues. CDR1 MNHEY and CDR2 SMNVEV come from the germline V gene (reference sequence). Remarks on this clone: No antigen is known for it. A read error may account for a junction end that differs from germline.

This sequence joins TRBV27 and TRBJ1-1, with D hard to call. The sequenced sample was peripheral blood, obtained on day 0 of AZD1222 vaccination. The receptor's source is an adult in good health. CDR3 in DNA: TGTGCCTGCAGGACGGGCGACACTGAAGCTTTCTTT. This gives the protein CACRTGDTEAFF.